These 5 T cell receptor beta chains originate from one sample sequenced in a study of blood T cell repertoires in COVID-19. The table came from immunoSEQ multiplex PCR; TCRdb's copy has only in-frame clones and leaves some out. The table records under 200,000 clones, 85% to 90% of them present only once. The material sequenced was peripheral blood. The receptors were gathered from a woman between 65 and 79 years old with acute or convalescent COVID-19.

V and J are TRBV5-6 and TRBJ1-2; D is ambiguous. Between the trimmed V and J ends, which lost 2 bases and 1 base, there was a span of 12 bases. Germline V gene data show CDR1 as SGHDT and CDR2 as YYEEEE. The length of the CDR3 is 15 residues. The CDR3 DNA reads as TGTGCCAGCAGCTTTACGGGTGTTGGTAACTATGGCTACACCTTC. It encodes CASSFTGVGNYGYTF.

This clone was counted a single time. The V call is TRBV4-3, the J call TRBJ1-3; the match to TRBD1 covers 7 bases. Germline lookup yields CDR1 LGHNA and CDR2 YSLEER. J gave up 4 bases and V 4 bases, and 13 bases lay outside the gene matches. The CDR3 length is 17 residues. CDR3 coding DNA: TGCGCCAGCAGCCGATCTTCCGGTGGGACAGACGGAAACACCATATATTTT. Translation gives CASSRSSGGTDGNTIYF.

The chain recombines TRBV27 with TRBJ2-5; the D gene is possibly TRBD2 (6 bases). Trimming removed 4 bases at V and 9 bases at J, with 21 bases between. The CDR3 contains 15 residues. The V gene's germline CDR1 is MNHEY and CDR2 SMNVEV (reference sequence). The CDR3 spells CASSSPSSSRGAQYF. Here the CDR3 DNA reads TGTGCCAGCAGTTCCCCTTCTAGCAGTCGCGGGGCCCAGTACTTC.

The CDR3 coding sequence is TGCGCCAGCAGCTTGGGACAGGGCCCGACAGATACGCAGTATTTT. Its translation is CASSLGQGPTDTQYF. The chain is built from TRBV5-1 and TRBJ2-3, with 7 bases identical to TRBD1. Germline loops: CDR1 SGHRS, CDR2 YFSETQ. Unmatched junction bases numbered 4, after V lost 0 bases and J lost 3 bases. The CDR3 loop spans 15 amino acids.

The chain uses TRBV9 and TRBJ2-2, with 10 bases matching TRBD2. The J segment lost 1 base and the V segment lost 2 bases, leaving 2 bases of the junction unmatched. CDR3 length: 16 residues. Per germline, CDR1 SGDLS and CDR2 YYNGEE. The CDR3 DNA sequence: TGTGCCAGCAGCGTTGGACTAGCGGTGAACACCGGGGAGCTGTTTTTT. Its protein is CASSVGLAVNTGELFF.